This TCR beta chain appears in the sequencing data of a study of blood T cell repertoires in COVID-19. Study-wide background: Researchers got acute and convalescent COVID-19 samples from the United States, Italy and Spain.

Authors' analysis steps: Estimation of nucleated cell counts relied on the amplification of reference gene primers. Sequenced by immunoSEQ multiplex PCR; TCRdb stores in-frame clones only, minus some. The V and J calls and the clone size are those of that table, but D and trimming were determined from the DNA. The table has about 480,000 clones, more than 75% seen once. Individuals aged roughly 18 to 90 years were recruited from approximately 24 US areas. Membership in each cohort depended on participant-reported clinical history. CDR3 length: 13 amino acids. CDR1 and CDR2 from the germline V gene are SGHAT and FQNNGV. Trimming left V 5 bases short and J 9 bases short, with 11 bases between.

The sample comprised PBMCs or T cells enriched from blood (not recorded which). The rearrangement uses TRBV11-2 and TRBJ1-6; no reliable D call. This TCR came from a woman in her forties who had recovered from COVID-19. The CDR3 sequence: CASSINRFSPLHF. The CDR3, as DNA: TGTGCCAGCAGCATTAACAGATTTTCACCCCTCCACTTT. Looking up the rest from reference TRBV11-2 and TRBJ1-6 gives the full variable domain: EAGVAQSPRYKIIEKRQSVAFWCNPISGHATLYWYQQILGQGPKLLIQFQNNGVVDDSQLPKDRFSAERLKGVDSTLKIQPAKLEDSAVYLCASSINRFSPLHFGNGTRLTVT.